These 15 T cell receptor beta chains were sequenced from one sample in a study of blood T cell repertoires in COVID-19. The protocol was immunoSEQ multiplex PCR, while the TCRdb copy is restricted to in-frame clones and leaves out a portion. The table has about 75,000 clones, under 80% seen once. The source material was peripheral blood. Source of these receptors: a human donor with acute or convalescent COVID-19. The donor label of this sample is uncertain.

V and J are TRBV7-2 and TRBJ1-3; TRBD1 might be the D (5 bases). The CDR3 contains 16 residues. Germline loops: CDR1 SGHTA, CDR2 FQGNSA. Trimming left V 1 base short and J 4 bases short, with 14 bases between. The CDR3 DNA is TGTGCCAGCAGCTTAGGCGTCGTTGGGGCGGGAAACACCATATATTTT. This translates into CASSLGVVGAGNTIYF.

The genes are TRBV9 and TRBJ2-5, with 9 bases lining up with TRBD1. V shed 4 bases and J 5 bases; nucleotides not matched to a gene: 6. The CDR3 runs to 14 residues. CDR1 SGDLS and CDR2 YYNGEE come from the germline V gene. CDR3 sequence: CASSRTGDQETQYF. For the CDR3, the DNA is TGTGCCAGCAGCCGGACAGGGGATCAGGAGACCCAGTACTTC.

The sample holds a few counts of this clone. The chain combines TRBV18 with TRBJ2-7, with 12 bases identical to TRBD2. The CDR3 is made up of 17 amino acids. J gave up 2 bases and V 6 bases, and 11 bases lay outside the gene matches. Germline-derived CDR1 and CDR2 are KGHSH and LQKENI. CDR3 nucleotides: TGTGCCAGCTCGTCACTAGCGGGAGGTTCCCTGGCCTACGAGCAGTACTTC. Protein: CASSSLAGGSLAYEQYF.

The chain combines TRBV6-4 with TRBJ1-1, with a weak D call TRBD1 (6 bases). V lost 3 bases to trimming and J lost 6 bases, with 11 bases between them. The CDR3 consists of 13 residues. Per germline, CDR1 MRHNA and CDR2 SNTAGT. The CDR3 bases are TGTGCCAGCAGTGATGGGGGACACTCTGAAGCTTTCTTT. This encodes CASSDGGHSEAFF.

This clone was seen only a few times. The chain combines TRBV29-1 with TRBJ1-1; TRBD1 matches at 7 bases. Germline V CDR1 and CDR2: SQVTM, ANQGSEA. CDR3 length: 11 amino acids. Losses at the gene ends were 3 bases for V and 6 bases for J; bases not matched to a gene: 1. The CDR3, as DNA: TGCAGCGTTGACAGGGGGGCTGAAGCTTTCTTT. Its translation: CSVDRGAEAFF.

J is TRBJ2-1 and V is TRBV10-1; possible D gene TRBD1, 5 bases. V lost 1 base, J lost 0 bases, and 7 bases lay in between. Germline assignment: CDR1 WNHNN and CDR2 SYGVQD (reference sequence). This CDR3 spans 15 amino acids. The CDR3 bases are TGCGCCAGCAGTGAGTACAGGAGCTCCTACAATGAGCAGTTCTTC. Translation: CASSEYRSSYNEQFF.

J is TRBJ1-2 and V is TRBV5-5; tentative D call: TRBD1 (5 bases). CDR3 size: 17 residues. Trimming removed 3 bases at V and 0 bases at J, with 18 bases between. In germline, CDR1 is SGHKS, CDR2 YYEKEE (reference sequence). CDR3: CASSSTLQGLANYGYTF. The DNA for the CDR3 is TGTGCCAGCAGCTCTACTCTCCAGGGATTAGCTAACTATGGCTACACCTTC.

The chain carries TRBV5-1 and TRBJ1-1; 11 bases align to TRBD1. Trimming at V came to 4 bases and at J to 8 bases, leaving 13 bases not matched to a gene. This CDR3 is 16 amino acids long. Germline V gene lookup returns CDR1 SGHRS and CDR2 YFSETQ. The CDR3 DNA reads as TGCGCCAGCAGCCCTACCCCGGACAGGGGGCCTGGGGAAGCTTTCTTT. Protein sequence: CASSPTPDRGPGEAFF.

The chain carries TRBV19 and TRBJ2-5; the match to TRBD2 covers 7 bases. CDR3 length equals 13 residues. Unmatched junction bases numbered 4, after V lost 5 bases and J lost 4 bases. Germline V CDR1 and CDR2: LNHDA, SQIVND (reference sequence). The CDR3 spells CASSQRDGETQYF. In nucleotides, the CDR3 is TGTGCCAGTAGTCAGCGGGACGGAGAGACCCAGTACTTC.

The J gene is TRBJ2-1, the V gene TRBV5-1, with 7 bases matching TRBD1. The V gene end was trimmed by 0 bases and the J gene end by 2 bases; junction bases not matched to a gene: 2. The CDR3 is 15 residues long. CDR1 is SGHRS, CDR2 YFSETQ, per germline. In DNA, the CDR3 is TGCGCCAGCAGCTTGGAGGGGGCCACCTACAATGAGCAGTTCTTC. It encodes CASSLEGATYNEQFF.

This chain uses TRBV19 with TRBJ1-5, with D possibly matching TRBD1 (5 bases). CDR3 length: 14 residues. V dropped 7 bases and J dropped 4 bases, with 14 bases sitting between them. Per germline, CDR1 LNHDA and CDR2 SQIVND (reference sequence). The CDR3 protein is CASKGGGGNQPQHF. Here the CDR3 DNA reads TGTGCCAGTAAGGGCGGGGGAGGAAATCAGCCCCAGCATTTT.

This chain connects TRBV7-6 to TRBJ2-2; TRBD1 matches 9 bases. The germline CDR1 and CDR2 sequences are SGHVS and FNYEAQ. The CDR3 sequence is 17 residues long. V was clipped by 4 bases and J by 5 bases; unmatched bases: 11. DNA for the CDR3: TGTGCCAGCAGCTCACTACAGGGGGCAGGAAATACCGGGGAGCTGTTTTTT. Residues: CASSSLQGAGNTGELFF.

In nucleotides, the CDR3 is TGTGCCAGCAGCTTAGGGGCCATGGGCACAGATACGCAGTATTTT. Translating gives CASSLGAMGTDTQYF. The V and J genes are TRBV7-2 and TRBJ2-3; D is uncertain. The V end was cut by 1 base, the J end by 1 base, with 9 bases between. The CDR3 totals 15 residues. The germline gives CDR1 SGHTA, CDR2 FQGNSA.

The CDR3 bases are TGTGCCAGCAGCCCGGAACTAATGGGCTCCTACGAGCAGTACGTC. Protein product: CASSPELMGSYEQYV. The chain has TRBV7-8 and TRBJ2-7; D unresolved. Germline values: CDR1 SGHVS, CDR2 FQNEAQ. Trimming left V 5 bases short and J 0 bases short, with 14 bases between. CDR3 length equals 15 residues.

V gene TRBV30 combines with J gene TRBJ1-4, with D unclear. Germline CDR1 and CDR2: GTSNPN and SVGIG (reference sequence). The CDR3 is made up of 16 amino acids. Trimming shortened V by 1 base and J by 7 bases, and 19 bases separated the two germline ends. The chain's CDR3 is CAWSGSGPSLGEKLFF. The CDR3 coding sequence is TGTGCCTGGAGTGGAAGCGGGCCCAGCCTAGGTGAAAAACTGTTTTTT.